This paragraph covers one TCR beta chain sequence. Its antigen remains unknown. These data are taken from a study of cytomegalovirus exposure and HLA in healthy donors. The study's findings and limits: Overall, roughly 170 TCR beta chains were annotated as cytomegalovirus-associated. Most sequenced TCRs were rare (though some public TCRs occurred in many donors). The tendency of first-cohort TCR clusters to co-occur in the 120 or so validation repertoires emerged from a later analysis.

CDR1 is LGHNA and CDR2 is YSLEER in the germline V gene. This CDR3 comprises 18 residues. V was clipped by 1 base and J by 0 bases, with 17 bases between them. Produced via immunoSEQ multiplex PCR; TCRdb's table is partial and in-frame only. This sample yields more than 250,000 clones, of which about nine tenths are seen a single time; over 1% belongs to the top ten. Among the 120 subjects of the validation cohort, separate from the approximately 700-subject first cohort, were the donors. The TCR comes from a woman aged 25 to 39 in good health and CMV-seropositive. Sequencing was performed on PBMCs. V and J are TRBV4-3 and TRBJ2-3; tentatively, D is TRBD2 (6 bases). The CDR3 loop reads CASSQVVVSGSSTDTQYF. The CDR3 bases are TGCGCCAGCAGCCAAGTGGTGGTTAGCGGATCTAGCACAGATACGCAGTATTTT.